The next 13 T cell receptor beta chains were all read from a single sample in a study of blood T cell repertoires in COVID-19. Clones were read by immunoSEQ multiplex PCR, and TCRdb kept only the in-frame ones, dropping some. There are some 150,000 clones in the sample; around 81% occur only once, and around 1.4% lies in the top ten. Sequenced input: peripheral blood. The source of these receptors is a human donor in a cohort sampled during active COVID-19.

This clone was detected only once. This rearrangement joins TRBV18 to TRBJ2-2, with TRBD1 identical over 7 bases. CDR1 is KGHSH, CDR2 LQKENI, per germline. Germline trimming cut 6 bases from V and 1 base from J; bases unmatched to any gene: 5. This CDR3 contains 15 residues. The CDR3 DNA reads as TGTGCCAGCTCCCGGGACAGACAGAACACCGGGGAGCTGTTTTTT. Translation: CASSRDRQNTGELFF.

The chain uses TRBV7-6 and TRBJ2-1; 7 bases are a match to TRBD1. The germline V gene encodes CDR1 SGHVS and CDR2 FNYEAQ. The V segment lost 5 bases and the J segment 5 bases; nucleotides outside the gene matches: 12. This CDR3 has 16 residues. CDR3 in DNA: TGTGCCAGCAGCCTAGGGATTAACAGGGGAAACAATGAGCAGTTCTTC. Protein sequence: CASSLGINRGNNEQFF. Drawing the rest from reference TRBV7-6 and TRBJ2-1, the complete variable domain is GAGVSQSPRYKVTKRGQDVALRCDPISGHVSLYWYRQALGQGPEFLTYFNYEAQQDKSGLPNDRFSAERPEGSISTLTIQRTEQRDSAMYRCASSLGINRGNNEQFFGPGTRLTVL.

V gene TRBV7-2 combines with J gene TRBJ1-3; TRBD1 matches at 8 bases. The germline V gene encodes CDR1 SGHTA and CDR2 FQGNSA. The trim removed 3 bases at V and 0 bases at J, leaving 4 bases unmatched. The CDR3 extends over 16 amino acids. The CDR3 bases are TGTGCCAGCAGCTTGACAGGGGTCGCCTCTGGAAACACCATATATTTT. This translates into CASSLTGVASGNTIYF.

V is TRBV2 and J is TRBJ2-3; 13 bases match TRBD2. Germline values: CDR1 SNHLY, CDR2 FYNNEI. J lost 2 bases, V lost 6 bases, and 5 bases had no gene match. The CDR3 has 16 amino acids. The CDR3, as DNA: TGTGCCAGCAGCACTAGCGGGAGGGCCATCACAGATACGCAGTATTTT. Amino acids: CASSTSGRAITDTQYF. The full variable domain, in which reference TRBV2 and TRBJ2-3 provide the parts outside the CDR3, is EPEVTQTPSHQVTQMGQEVILRCVPISNHLYFYWYRQILGQKVEFLVSFYNNEISEKSEIFDDQFSVERPDGSNFTLKIRSTKLEDSAMYFCASSTSGRAITDTQYFGPGTRLTVL.

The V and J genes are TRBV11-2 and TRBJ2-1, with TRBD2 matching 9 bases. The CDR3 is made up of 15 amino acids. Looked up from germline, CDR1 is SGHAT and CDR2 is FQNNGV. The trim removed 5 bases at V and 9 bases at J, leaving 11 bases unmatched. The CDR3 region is CASSPNSGSFSEQFF. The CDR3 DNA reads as TGTGCCAGCAGCCCCAATAGCGGGAGTTTCAGTGAGCAGTTCTTC.

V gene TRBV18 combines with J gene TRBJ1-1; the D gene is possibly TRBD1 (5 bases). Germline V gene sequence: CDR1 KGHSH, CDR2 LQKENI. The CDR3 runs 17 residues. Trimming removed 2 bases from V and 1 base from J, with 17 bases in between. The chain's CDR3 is CASSPLTGVGSNTEAFF. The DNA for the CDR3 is TGTGCCAGCTCACCATTAACAGGAGTAGGATCGAACACTGAAGCTTTCTTT.

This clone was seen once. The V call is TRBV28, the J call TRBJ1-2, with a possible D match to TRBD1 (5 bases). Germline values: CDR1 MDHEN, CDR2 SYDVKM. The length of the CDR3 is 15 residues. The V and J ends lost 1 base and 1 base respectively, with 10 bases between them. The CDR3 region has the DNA TGTGCCAGCAGTTTATCAGGGAAATTTAACTATGGCTACACCTTC. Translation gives CASSLSGKFNYGYTF.

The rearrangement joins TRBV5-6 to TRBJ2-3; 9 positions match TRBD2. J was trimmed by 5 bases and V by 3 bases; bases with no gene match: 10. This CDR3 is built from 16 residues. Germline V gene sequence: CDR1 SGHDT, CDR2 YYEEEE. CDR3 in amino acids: CASSSPLLAGIDTQYF. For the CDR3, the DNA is TGTGCCAGCAGCTCTCCTTTGCTAGCGGGGATAGATACGCAGTATTTT.

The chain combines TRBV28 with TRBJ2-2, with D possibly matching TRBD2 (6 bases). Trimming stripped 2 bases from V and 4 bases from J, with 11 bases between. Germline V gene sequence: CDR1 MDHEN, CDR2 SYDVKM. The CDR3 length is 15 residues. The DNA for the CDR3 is TGTGCCAGCAGTTTAGGGGGGAGCCGCACCGGGGAGCTGTTTTTT. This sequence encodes CASSLGGSRTGELFF.

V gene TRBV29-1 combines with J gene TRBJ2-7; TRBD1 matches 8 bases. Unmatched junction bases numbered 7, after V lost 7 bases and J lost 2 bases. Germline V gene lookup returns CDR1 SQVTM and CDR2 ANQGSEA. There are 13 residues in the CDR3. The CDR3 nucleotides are TGCAGCGCACTGACAGGGGAGGCCTACGAGCAGTACTTC. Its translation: CSALTGEAYEQYF.

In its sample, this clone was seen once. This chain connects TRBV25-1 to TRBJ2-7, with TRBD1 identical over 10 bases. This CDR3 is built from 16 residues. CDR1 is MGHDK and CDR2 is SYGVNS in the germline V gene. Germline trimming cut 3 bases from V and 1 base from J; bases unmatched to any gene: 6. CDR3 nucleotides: TGTGCCAGCAGTGACCCCGGGACAGGGGTTTCCTACGAGCAGTACTTC. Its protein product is CASSDPGTGVSYEQYF.

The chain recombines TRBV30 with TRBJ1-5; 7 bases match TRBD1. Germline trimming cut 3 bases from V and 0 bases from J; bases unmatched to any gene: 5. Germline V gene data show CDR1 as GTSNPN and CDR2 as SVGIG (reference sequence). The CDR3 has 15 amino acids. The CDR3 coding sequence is TGTGCCTGGAGCCCGGGACAGTATAGCAATCAGCCCCAGCATTTT. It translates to CAWSPGQYSNQPQHF.

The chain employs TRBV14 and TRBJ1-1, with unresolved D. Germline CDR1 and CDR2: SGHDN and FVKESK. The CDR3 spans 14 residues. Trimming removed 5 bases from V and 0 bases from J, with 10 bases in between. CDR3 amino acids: CASSTEFMNTEAFF. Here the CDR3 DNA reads TGTGCCAGCAGCACGGAGTTTATGAACACTGAAGCTTTCTTT.